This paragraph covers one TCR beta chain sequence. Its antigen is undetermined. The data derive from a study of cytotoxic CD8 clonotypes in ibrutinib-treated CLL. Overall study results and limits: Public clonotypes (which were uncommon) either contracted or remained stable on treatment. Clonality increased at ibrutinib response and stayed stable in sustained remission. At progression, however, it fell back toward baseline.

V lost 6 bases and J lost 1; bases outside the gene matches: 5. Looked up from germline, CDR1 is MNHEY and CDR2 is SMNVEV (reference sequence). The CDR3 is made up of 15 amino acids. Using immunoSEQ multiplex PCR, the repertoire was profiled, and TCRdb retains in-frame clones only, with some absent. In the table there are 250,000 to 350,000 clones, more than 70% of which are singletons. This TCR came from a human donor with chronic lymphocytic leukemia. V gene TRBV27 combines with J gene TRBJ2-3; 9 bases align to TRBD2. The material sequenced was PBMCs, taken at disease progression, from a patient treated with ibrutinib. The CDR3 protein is CASSGLAGGTDTQYF. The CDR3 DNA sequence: TGTGCCAGCAGCGGATTAGCGGGGGGCACAGATACGCAGTATTTT.